A selection of T cell receptor beta chains follows, all from one sample in a study of blood T cell repertoires in COVID-19. This table comes from immunoSEQ multiplex PCR, and its TCRdb copy is limited to in-frame clones, with some not included. The sample yields about 150,000 clones, 70% to 85% seen once. Sequenced input: peripheral blood. The source of these receptors is a woman between 45 and 65 years old in a cohort sampled during active or convalescent COVID-19. Each CDR3 is given with its conserved first and last residue. The order of the fields is D gene, clone size, J gene, V gene, CDR3 protein, CDR3 DNA. The D gene is left open where the match is weak. Only some rows state a clone size, as once, few, many or a class for expanded clones.

D: TRBD1
size: .
J: TRBJ1-3
V: TRBV3-1/TRBV3-2
CDR3: CASSQTAGGNLYF
DNA: TGTGCCAGCAGCCAAACCGCAGGGGGCAACCTATATTTT

D: TRBD1
size: .
J: TRBJ1-1
V: TRBV6-5
CDR3: CASSLQGDTEAFF
DNA: TGTGCCAGCAGTCTACAGGGGGACACTGAAGCTTTCTTT

D: .
size: .
J: TRBJ1-1
V: TRBV6-5
CDR3: CASSSRVPNTEAFF
DNA: TGTGCCAGCAGTTCCCGGGTTCCGAACACTGAAGCTTTCTTT

D: TRBD2
size: .
J: TRBJ2-7
V: TRBV19
CDR3: CASRAGTSDYEQYF
DNA: TGTGCCAGCCGGGCCGGGACTAGCGACTACGAGCAGTACTTC

D: TRBD1
size: .
J: TRBJ2-2
V: TRBV5-1
CDR3: CASSLAQGAGGELFF
DNA: TGCGCCAGCAGCTTGGCCCAGGGGGCCGGAGGGGAGCTGTTTTTT

D: TRBD2
size: .
J: TRBJ2-3
V: TRBV11-2
CDR3: CASIFSGGAIDTQYF
DNA: TGTGCCAGCATCTTTAGCGGGGGGGCCATAGATACGCAGTATTTT

D: .
size: .
J: TRBJ2-5
V: TRBV30
CDR3: CASRRAGTHETQYF
DNA: TGTGCCTCCCGGCGGGCGGGGACCCACGAGACCCAGTACTTC

D: TRBD2
size: once
J: TRBJ2-5
V: TRBV3-1/TRBV3-2
CDR3: CASSQAGTRGETQYF
DNA: TGTGCCAGCAGCCAAGCTGGGACGCGGGGGGAGACCCAGTACTTC

D: .
size: .
J: TRBJ1-4
V: TRBV27
CDR3: CASSLTTSVAGTNEKLFF
DNA: TGTGCCAGCAGTTTAACCACCTCCGTGGCAGGCACTAATGAAAAACTGTTTTTT

D: TRBD1
size: .
J: TRBJ2-7
V: TRBV5-6
CDR3: CASSTGQGSYEQYF
DNA: TGTGCCAGCAGCACCGGACAGGGGTCCTACGAGCAGTACTTC

D: .
size: .
J: TRBJ1-4
V: TRBV12-5
CDR3: CASKGDRSNEKLFF
DNA: TGTGCTAGTAAGGGTGACAGGTCTAATGAAAAACTGTTTTTT

D: TRBD1
size: .
J: TRBJ2-7
V: TRBV5-5
CDR3: CASSLGPDRVYEQYF
DNA: TGTGCCAGCAGCTTAGGGCCTGACAGGGTCTACGAGCAGTACTTC

D: .
size: .
J: TRBJ1-3
V: TRBV28
CDR3: CASSLGGLKGNTIYF
DNA: TGTGCCAGCAGTTTAGGGGGGTTAAAAGGAAACACCATATATTTT

D: .
size: .
J: TRBJ2-5
V: TRBV9
CDR3: CASSVGDGGGVGTQYF
DNA: TGTGCCAGCAGCGTAGGTGATGGAGGCGGGGTGGGGACCCAGTACTTC

D: .
size: .
J: TRBJ2-1
V: TRBV3-1/TRBV3-2
CDR3: CASSPHAGSGQFF
DNA: TGTGCCAGCAGCCCACACGCGGGGTCCGGGCAGTTCTTC

D: TRBD1
size: .
J: TRBJ2-2
V: TRBV10-3
CDR3: CAISDGTANTGELFF
DNA: TGTGCCATCAGTGACGGGACAGCGAACACCGGGGAGCTGTTTTTT

D: .
size: .
J: TRBJ2-6
V: TRBV5-4
CDR3: CASSPGGSGANVLTF
DNA: TGTGCCAGCAGCCCTGGCGGGTCTGGGGCCAACGTCCTGACTTTC

D: TRBD1
size: .
J: TRBJ1-3
V: TRBV7-8
CDR3: CASSERRQGPGNTIYF
DNA: TGTGCCAGCAGCGAGCGCCGACAGGGTCCCGGAAACACCATATATTTT

D: TRBD1
size: .
J: TRBJ1-5
V: TRBV7-2
CDR3: CASSLWTGPNSNQPQHF
DNA: TGTGCCAGCAGCCTCTGGACAGGCCCGAATAGCAATCAGCCCCAGCATTTT

D: .
size: .
J: TRBJ1-5
V: TRBV6-5
CDR3: CASNRQVDQPQHF
DNA: TGTGCCAGCAACCGACAGGTAGATCAGCCCCAGCATTTT

D: .
size: .
J: TRBJ2-3
V: TRBV7-8
CDR3: CASSFRDTQYF
DNA: TGTGCCAGCAGCTTCCGAGATACGCAGTATTTT

D: TRBD1
size: .
J: TRBJ1-1
V: TRBV13
CDR3: CASSSGTGEAFF
DNA: TGTGCCAGCAGCTCAGGGACAGGAGAAGCTTTCTTT

D: .
size: .
J: TRBJ1-2
V: TRBV10-2
CDR3: CASSGRGNYGYTF
DNA: TGCGCCAGCAGTGGTCGAGGGAACTATGGCTACACCTTC

D: TRBD1
size: few
J: TRBJ1-2
V: TRBV5-1
CDR3: CASSRDTGGNYGYTF
DNA: TGCGCCAGCAGCAGGGATACAGGGGGTAACTATGGCTACACCTTC

D: TRBD1
size: .
J: TRBJ1-2
V: TRBV5-1
CDR3: CASSLEGQGGGYTF
DNA: TGCGCCAGCAGCTTGGAGGGACAGGGTGGCGGCTACACCTTC

D: .
size: many
J: TRBJ1-6
V: TRBV4-1
CDR3: CASSQGGGRTNSPLHF
DNA: TGCGCCAGCAGCCAAGGGGGTGGGAGGACCAATTCACCCCTCCACTTT

D: .
size: .
J: TRBJ1-5
V: TRBV5-1
CDR3: CASRLTENQPQHF
DNA: TGCGCCAGTCGACTGACAGAAAATCAGCCCCAGCATTTT

D: TRBD1
size: .
J: TRBJ2-6
V: TRBV4-3
CDR3: CASSQDRGLIIGANVLTF
DNA: TGCGCCAGCAGCCAAGACAGGGGGCTCATTATCGGGGCCAACGTCCTGACTTTC

D: .
size: .
J: TRBJ1-1
V: TRBV4-1
CDR3: CASKLEAAPSHTEAFF
DNA: TGCGCCAGCAAGTTAGAGGCAGCGCCGTCCCACACTGAAGCTTTCTTT

D: .
size: once
J: TRBJ2-2
V: TRBV3-1/TRBV3-2
CDR3: CASSLQTSGELFF
DNA: TGTGCCAGCAGCCTCCAAACCAGCGGGGAGCTGTTTTTT

D: .
size: .
J: TRBJ2-3
V: TRBV5-1
CDR3: CASSSAPGGRTDTQYF
DNA: TGCGCCAGCAGCTCGGCCCCAGGAGGGCGCACGGATACGCAGTATTTT

D: .
size: .
J: TRBJ1-3
V: TRBV14
CDR3: CASSQGQIGNTIYF
DNA: TGTGCCAGCAGCCAAGGACAGATTGGAAACACCATATATTTT

D: TRBD2
size: .
J: TRBJ2-1
V: TRBV6-1
CDR3: CASSDGGGDYNEQFF
DNA: TGTGCCAGCAGTGATGGGGGGGGTGACTACAATGAGCAGTTCTTC

D: .
size: .
J: TRBJ1-2
V: TRBV7-9
CDR3: CASRRPGSEYGYTF
DNA: TGTGCCAGCAGACGACCGGGATCAGAATATGGCTACACCTTC

D: .
size: .
J: TRBJ1-4
V: TRBV6-5
CDR3: CASRRIGSEKLFF
DNA: TGTGCCAGCCGTCGGATAGGGAGCGAAAAACTGTTTTTT

D: .
size: .
J: TRBJ1-2
V: TRBV6-5
CDR3: CASRDREYLNYGYTF
DNA: TGTGCCAGCAGAGACAGAGAGTACCTTAACTATGGCTACACCTTC

D: .
size: few
J: TRBJ1-2
V: TRBV4-3
CDR3: CASSDKGGYTF
DNA: TGCGCCAGCAGCGATAAGGGGGGCTACACCTTC

D: .
size: .
J: TRBJ2-2
V: TRBV3-1/TRBV3-2
CDR3: CASSRMDSSPTGELFF
DNA: TGTGCCAGCAGCCGTATGGACAGTTCCCCCACCGGGGAGCTGTTTTTT

D: .
size: medium-sized
J: TRBJ1-5
V: TRBV24-1
CDR3: CATSELNQPQHF
DNA: TGTGCCACCAGTGAACTCAATCAGCCCCAGCATTTT

D: TRBD1
size: .
J: TRBJ1-2
V: TRBV4-1
CDR3: CASSPLIWDREYGYTF
DNA: TGCGCCAGCAGCCCTCTTATTTGGGACAGGGAATATGGCTACACCTTC